The T cell receptor beta chain described here comes from a study of blood T cells in healthy people across ages. The germline gives CDR1 DFQATT, CDR2 SNEGSKA (reference sequence). This CDR3 spans 13 amino acids. Germline trimming cut 5 bases from V and 5 bases from J; bases unmatched to any gene: 5. Together with a sample-barcoded 5' primer, a J-beta primer mix was included in a second PCR lasting about 6 to 11 cycles. TCRdb used MiXCR to reprocess the 5' RACE reads, holding one entry per CDR3 protein. This sample yields around 280,000 distinct CDR3 sequences, of which roughly 26% are seen a single time; roughly 28% belongs to the top ten.

The receptor comes from a woman in her 70s in good health. J is TRBJ2-5 and V is TRBV20-1; 10 nucleotides align to TRBD1. Sequenced material: blood. The CDR3 spells CSARAGQGETQYF. Written as DNA, the CDR3 is TGCAGTGCTCGAGCGGGACAGGGGGAGACCCAGTACTTC.